This note documents a single TCR beta chain sequence. Seattle participants joined during active infection and were tracked over time. This entry is derived from a study of blood T cell repertoires in COVID-19. Across the study: The United States, Italy and Spain supplied acute and convalescent COVID-19 samples. Sources were T cells, B-cell-depleted T cells, or PBMCs; the material itself was cDNA or gDNA.

Per the germline V gene, CDR1 is GTSNPN and CDR2 is SVGIG (reference sequence). Between the trimmed V and J ends, which lost 3 bases and 4 bases, there was a span of 12 bases. CDR3 size: 13 residues. How the authors handled the data: Amplification of reference gene primers was used by the study to estimate nucleated cell counts. TCRdb's table, derived via immunoSEQ multiplex PCR, lists solely in-frame clones and lacks some. The V and J calls and clone size come from that table; D and trimming were worked out from the DNA. The sample has approximately 110,000 clones; more than 80% are singletons. The genes are TRBV30 and TRBJ1-1; D gene unclear. This receptor was obtained from a woman aged 60-75 years with COVID-19, enrolled during active disease. The sequenced sample was peripheral blood. The CDR3 nucleotides read TGTGCCTGGAGATCGGGTTTCCTCACTGAAGCTTTCTTT. It specifies CAWRSGFLTEAFF.